The sequence of this T cell receptor beta chain was determined in a study of blood T cell repertoires in COVID-19 (dated by TCRdb to 2018 to 2021). In the study overall: Samples covering the acute and convalescent phases of COVID-19 were provided by collaborators in the United States, Italy and Spain. Samples were obtained from the ongoing ImmuneRACE study (first 160 participants) and from 1,254 subjects provided by 6 global collaborators. Sample metadata almost always included a de-identified subject ID, COVID-19 status, age in years and sex. Deeply sampled blood TCRbeta repertoires from subjects exposed to, actively infected with, or recovered from COVID-19 were included in the dataset. The repertoires were released in a freely available public database intended as a resource for research on the immune response to SARS-CoV-2. HLA class I and class II types, where available, came from metadata supplied by the sample provider rather than from assay-based typing. The prospective study material was composed of cDNA or gDNA derived from T cells, B-cell-depleted T cells, or PBMCs.

The immunoSEQ Assay, a bias-controlled multiplex PCR, was used to amplify TCRbeta CDR3 regions from genomic DNA. The paper's processing steps were these. The number of nucleated cells in each sample was estimated from the amplification of reference gene primers within the assay. To quantify the absolute abundance of each unique TCRbeta CDR3 rearrangement, sequence reads were collapsed and filtered. For each sample, productive Simpson clonality was calculated by taking the square root of Simpson's diversity index across productive rearrangements. TCRdb holds this immuneACCESS table with in-frame rearrangements only. Some clones are missing; in checked studies, unresolved V genes explain under half, and the rest has no known cause. For V, J and clone size, that table is used; D and trimming come from the DNA. The sample has 250,000 to 350,000 clones on record, under 90% of them singletons. The top ten constitute less than 1% of the sample.

Broad study findings and their caveats: The quantity of clinical and demographic metadata differed by source and by participant and was supplied without curation.

CDR1 and CDR2, per the germline V gene, are MGHRA and YSYEKL. The CDR3 sequence holds 16 residues, the cysteine and phenylalanine included. The CDR3 DNA has 48 bases and is translated from base 1. The germline ends are 16 bases apart after V is trimmed by 1 base and J by 3 bases. As for this clone: The specificity of this receptor is unknown. The input lacks base qualities; no much larger clone sits a single base away.

Samples from volunteer blood donors who had recovered from COVID-19 were contributed by a second Seattle source. The collaborating institutions used their own protocols to collect whole blood in K2EDTA tubes. For TCRbeta analysis, collaborator samples were shipped as frozen whole blood, as isolated PBMCs, or as DNA extracted from either sample type. Material: peripheral blood. Recombination connected TRBV4-1 to TRBJ2-7; the D gene cannot be resolved reliably. This TCR derives from a woman aged 35 to 49 who had recovered from COVID-19. The encoded CDR3 is CASSQGLFIGVYEQYF. The DNA is as follows: TGCGCCAGCAGCCAAGGACTGTTCATCGGAGTCTACGAGCAGTACTTC.